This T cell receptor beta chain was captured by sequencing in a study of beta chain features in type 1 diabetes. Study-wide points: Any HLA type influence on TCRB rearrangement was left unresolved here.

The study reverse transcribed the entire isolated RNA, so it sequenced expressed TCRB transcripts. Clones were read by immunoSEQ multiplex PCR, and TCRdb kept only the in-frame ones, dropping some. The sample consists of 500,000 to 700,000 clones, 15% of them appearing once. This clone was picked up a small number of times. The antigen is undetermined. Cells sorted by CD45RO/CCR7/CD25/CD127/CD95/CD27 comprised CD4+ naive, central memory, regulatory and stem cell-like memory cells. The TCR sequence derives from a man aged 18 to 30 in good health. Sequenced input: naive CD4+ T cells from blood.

As DNA, the CDR3 is TGTGCCAGCAGTTTTGGCTCCAGCTCCTACAATGAGCAGTTCTTC. Translation: CASSFGSSSYNEQFF. The chain uses TRBV27 and TRBJ2-1; D remains ambiguous. The germline V and J ends were trimmed by 3 bases and 0 bases, with 9 bases remaining between them. The CDR3 sequence is 15 residues long. Germline CDR1 MNHEY, CDR2 SMNVEV (reference sequence).